This TCR beta chain was sequenced during a study of CD8 T cells in Susac syndrome. The RNA input was roughly 0.5 to 1 ug, and it was reverse transcribed with random hexamers. MiXCR, run by TCRdb on the immunoSEQ multiplex PCR reads, gives a single entry per CDR3 protein. Of some 180,000 distinct CDR3 sequences listed, roughly 94% were seen once; the top ten hold around 0.094%. Findings and limits, study-wide: The Susac syndrome CD4+ T cell repertoires displayed no clonal expansion.

The germline gives CDR1 SNHLY, CDR2 FYNNEI. The CDR3 covers 13 residues. Trimming pared 4 bases from V and 5 bases from J, leaving 9 bases between. Worth noting for this clonotype: The target antigen is unknown.

The rearrangement joins TRBV2 to TRBJ2-1; tentative D call: TRBD1 (5 bases). The sequenced material came from CD4+ T cells from PBMCs. The receptor's source is a human donor with Susac syndrome. The CDR3 reads CASSVDRHNEQFF. CDR3 nucleotide sequence: TGTGCCAGCAGTGTCGACAGACACAATGAGCAGTTCTTC.